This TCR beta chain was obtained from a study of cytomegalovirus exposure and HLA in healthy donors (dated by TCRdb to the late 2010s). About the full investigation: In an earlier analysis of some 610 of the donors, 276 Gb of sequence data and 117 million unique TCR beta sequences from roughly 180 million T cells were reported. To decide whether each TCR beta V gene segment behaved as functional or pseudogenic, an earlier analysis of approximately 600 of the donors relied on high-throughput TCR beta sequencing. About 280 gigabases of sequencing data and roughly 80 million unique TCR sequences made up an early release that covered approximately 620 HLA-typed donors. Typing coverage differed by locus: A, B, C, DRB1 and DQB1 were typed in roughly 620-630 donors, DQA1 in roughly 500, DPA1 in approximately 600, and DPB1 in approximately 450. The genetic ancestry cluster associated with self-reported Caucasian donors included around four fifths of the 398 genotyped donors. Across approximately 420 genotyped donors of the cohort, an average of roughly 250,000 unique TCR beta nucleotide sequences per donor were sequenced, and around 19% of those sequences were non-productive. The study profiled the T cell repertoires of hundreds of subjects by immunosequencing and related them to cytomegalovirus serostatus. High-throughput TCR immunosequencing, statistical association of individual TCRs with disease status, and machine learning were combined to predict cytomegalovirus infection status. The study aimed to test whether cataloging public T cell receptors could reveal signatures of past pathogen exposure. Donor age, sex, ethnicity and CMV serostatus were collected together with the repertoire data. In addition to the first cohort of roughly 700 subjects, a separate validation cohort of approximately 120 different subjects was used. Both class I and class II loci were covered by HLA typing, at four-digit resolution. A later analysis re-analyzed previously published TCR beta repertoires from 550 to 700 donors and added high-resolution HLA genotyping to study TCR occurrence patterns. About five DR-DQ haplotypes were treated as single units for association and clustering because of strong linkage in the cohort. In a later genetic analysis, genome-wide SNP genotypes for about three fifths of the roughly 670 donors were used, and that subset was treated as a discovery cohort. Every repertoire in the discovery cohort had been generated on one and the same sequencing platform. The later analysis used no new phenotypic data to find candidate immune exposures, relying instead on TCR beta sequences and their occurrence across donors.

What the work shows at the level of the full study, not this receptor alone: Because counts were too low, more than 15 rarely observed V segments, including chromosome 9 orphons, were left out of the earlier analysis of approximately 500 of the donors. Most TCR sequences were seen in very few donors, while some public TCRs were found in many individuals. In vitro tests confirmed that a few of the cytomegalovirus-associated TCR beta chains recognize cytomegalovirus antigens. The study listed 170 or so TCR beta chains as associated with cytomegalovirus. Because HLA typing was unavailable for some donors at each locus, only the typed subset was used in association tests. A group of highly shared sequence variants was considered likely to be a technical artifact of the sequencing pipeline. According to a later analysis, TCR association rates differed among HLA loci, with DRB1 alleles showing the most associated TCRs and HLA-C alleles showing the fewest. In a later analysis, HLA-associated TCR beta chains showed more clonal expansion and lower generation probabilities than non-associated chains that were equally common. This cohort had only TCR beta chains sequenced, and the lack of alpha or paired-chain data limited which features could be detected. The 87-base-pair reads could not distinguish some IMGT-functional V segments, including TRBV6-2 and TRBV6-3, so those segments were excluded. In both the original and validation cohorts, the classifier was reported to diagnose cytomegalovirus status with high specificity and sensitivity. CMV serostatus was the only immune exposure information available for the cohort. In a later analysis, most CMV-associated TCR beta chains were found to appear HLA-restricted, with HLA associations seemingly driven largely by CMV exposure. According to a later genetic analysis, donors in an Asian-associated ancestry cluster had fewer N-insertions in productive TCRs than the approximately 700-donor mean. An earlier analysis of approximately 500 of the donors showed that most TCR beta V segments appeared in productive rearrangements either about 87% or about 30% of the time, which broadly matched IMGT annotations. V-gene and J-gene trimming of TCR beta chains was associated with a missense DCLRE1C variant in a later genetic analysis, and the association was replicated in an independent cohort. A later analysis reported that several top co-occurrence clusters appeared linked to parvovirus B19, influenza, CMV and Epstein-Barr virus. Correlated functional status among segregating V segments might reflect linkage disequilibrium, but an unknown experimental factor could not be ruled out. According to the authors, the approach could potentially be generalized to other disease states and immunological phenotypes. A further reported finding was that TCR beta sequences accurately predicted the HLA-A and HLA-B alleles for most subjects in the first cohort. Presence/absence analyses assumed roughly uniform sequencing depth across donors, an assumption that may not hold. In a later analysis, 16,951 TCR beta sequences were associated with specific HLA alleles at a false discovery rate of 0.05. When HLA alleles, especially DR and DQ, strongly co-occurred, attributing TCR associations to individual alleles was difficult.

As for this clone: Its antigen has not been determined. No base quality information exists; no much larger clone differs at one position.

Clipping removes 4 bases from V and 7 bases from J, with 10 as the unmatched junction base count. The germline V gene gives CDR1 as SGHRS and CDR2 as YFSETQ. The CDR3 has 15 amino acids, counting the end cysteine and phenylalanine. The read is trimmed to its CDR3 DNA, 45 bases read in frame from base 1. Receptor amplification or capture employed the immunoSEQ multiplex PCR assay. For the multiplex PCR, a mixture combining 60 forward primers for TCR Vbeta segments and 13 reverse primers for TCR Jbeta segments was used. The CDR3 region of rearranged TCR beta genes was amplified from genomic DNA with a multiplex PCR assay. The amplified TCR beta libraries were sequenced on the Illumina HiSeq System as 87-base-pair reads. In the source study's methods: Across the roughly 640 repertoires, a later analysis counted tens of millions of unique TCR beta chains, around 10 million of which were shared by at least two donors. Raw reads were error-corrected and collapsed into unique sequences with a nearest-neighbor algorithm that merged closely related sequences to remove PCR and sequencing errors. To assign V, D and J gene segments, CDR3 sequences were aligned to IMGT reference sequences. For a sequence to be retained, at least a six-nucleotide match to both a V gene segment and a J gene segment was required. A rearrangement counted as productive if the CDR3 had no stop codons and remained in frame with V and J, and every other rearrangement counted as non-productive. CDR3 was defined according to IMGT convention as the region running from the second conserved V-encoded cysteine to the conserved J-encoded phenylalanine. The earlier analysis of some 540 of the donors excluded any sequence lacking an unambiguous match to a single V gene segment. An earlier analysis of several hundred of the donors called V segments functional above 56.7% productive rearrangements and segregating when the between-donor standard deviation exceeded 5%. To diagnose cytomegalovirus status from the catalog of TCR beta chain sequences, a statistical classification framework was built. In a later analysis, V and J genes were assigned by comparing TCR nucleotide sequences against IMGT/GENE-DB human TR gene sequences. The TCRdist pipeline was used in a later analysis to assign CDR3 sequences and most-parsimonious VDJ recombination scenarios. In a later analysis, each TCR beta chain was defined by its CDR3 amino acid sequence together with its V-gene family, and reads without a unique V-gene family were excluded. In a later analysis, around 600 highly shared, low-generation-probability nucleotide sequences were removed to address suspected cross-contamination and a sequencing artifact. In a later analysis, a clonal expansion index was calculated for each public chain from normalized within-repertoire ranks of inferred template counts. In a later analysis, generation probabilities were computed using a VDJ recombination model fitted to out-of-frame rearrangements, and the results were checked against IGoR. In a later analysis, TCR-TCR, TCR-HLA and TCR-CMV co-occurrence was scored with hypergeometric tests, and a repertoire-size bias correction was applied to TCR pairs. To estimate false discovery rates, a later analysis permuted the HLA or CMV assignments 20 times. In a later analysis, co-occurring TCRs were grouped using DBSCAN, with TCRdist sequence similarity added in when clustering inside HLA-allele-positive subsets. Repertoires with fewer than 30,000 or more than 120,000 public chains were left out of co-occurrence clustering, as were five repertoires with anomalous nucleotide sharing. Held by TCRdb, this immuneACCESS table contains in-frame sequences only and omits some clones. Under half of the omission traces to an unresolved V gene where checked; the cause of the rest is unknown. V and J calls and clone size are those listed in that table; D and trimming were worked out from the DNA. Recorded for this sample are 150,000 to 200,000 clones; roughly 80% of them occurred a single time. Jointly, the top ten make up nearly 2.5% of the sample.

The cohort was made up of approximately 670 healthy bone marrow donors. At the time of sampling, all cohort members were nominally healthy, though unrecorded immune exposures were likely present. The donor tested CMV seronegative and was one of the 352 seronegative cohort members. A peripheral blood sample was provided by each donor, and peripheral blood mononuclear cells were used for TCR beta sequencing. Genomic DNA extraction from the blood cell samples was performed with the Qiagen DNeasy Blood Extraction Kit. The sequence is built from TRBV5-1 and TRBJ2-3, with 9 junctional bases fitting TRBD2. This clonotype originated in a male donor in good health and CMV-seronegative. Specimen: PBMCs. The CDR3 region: CASSPVAGGPYTQYF. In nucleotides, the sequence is TGCGCCAGCAGCCCGGTGGCGGGAGGGCCGTATACGCAGTATTTT.